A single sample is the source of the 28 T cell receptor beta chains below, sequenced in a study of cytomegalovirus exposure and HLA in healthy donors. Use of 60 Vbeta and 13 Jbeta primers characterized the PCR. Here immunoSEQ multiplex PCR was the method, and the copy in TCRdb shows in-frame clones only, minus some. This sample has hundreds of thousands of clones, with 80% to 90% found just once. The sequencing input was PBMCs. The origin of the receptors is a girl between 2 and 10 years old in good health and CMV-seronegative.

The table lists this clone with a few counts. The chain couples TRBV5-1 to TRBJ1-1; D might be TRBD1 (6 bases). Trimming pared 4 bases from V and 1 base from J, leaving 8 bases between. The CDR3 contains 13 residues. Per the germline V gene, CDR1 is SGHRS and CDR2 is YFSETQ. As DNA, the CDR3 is TGCGCCAGCAGCATACAGGGGAACACTGAAGCTTTCTTT. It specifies CASSIQGNTEAFF. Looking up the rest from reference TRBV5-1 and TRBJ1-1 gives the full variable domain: KAGVTQTPRYLIKTRGQQVTLSCSPISGHRSVSWYQQTPGQGLQFLFEYFSETQRNKGNFPGRFSGRQFSNSRSEMNVSTLELGDSALYLCASSIQGNTEAFFGQGTRLTVV.

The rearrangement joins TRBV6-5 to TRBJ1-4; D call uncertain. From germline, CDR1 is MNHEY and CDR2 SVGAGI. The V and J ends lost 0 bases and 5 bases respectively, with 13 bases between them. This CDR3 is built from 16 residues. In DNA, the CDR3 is TGTGCCAGCAGTTACTCGCCGACGGCAGGAAATGAAAAACTGTTTTTT. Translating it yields CASSYSPTAGNEKLFF.

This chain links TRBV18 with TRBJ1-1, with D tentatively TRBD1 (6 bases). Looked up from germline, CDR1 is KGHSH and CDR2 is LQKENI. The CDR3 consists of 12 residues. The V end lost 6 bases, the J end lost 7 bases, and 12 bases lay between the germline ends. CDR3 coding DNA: TGTGCCAGCTCCCCTACAGGGTGTGAAGCTTTCTTT. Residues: CASSPTGCEAFF.

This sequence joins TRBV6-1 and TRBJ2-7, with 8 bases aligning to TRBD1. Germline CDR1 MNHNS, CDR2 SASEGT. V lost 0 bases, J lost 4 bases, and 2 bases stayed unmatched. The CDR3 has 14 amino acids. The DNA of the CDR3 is TGTGCCAGCAGTGAAGCCGGACAGGGTTACGAGCAGTACTTC. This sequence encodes CASSEAGQGYEQYF.

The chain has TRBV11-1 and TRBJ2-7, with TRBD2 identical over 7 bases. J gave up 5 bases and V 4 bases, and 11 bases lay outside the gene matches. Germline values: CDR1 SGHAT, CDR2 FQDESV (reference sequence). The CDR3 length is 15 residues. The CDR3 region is CASSSLGTILDEQYF. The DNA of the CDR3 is TGTGCCAGCAGCTCCCTCGGGACTATTTTAGACGAGCAGTACTTC.

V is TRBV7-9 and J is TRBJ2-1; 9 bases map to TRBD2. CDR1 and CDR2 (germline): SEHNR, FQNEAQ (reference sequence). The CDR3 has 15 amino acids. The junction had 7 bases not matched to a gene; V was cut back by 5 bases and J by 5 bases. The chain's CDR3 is CASSKETSGHNEQFF. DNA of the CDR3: TGTGCCAGCAGCAAAGAGACTAGCGGACACAATGAGCAGTTCTTC.

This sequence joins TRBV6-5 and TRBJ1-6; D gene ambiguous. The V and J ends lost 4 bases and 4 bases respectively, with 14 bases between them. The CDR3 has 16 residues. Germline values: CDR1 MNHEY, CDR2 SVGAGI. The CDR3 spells CASSFNSGSYNSPLHF. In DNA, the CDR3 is TGTGCCAGCAGTTTTAATTCGGGTAGTTATAATTCACCCCTCCACTTT.

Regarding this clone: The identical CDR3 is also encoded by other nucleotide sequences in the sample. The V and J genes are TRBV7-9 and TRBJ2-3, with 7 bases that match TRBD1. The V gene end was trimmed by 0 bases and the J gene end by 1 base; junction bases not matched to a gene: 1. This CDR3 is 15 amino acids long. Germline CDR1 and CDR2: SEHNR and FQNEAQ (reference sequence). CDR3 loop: CASSLARGRTDTQYF. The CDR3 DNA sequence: TGTGCCAGCAGCTTAGCAAGGGGGCGCACAGATACGCAGTATTTT.

This CDR3 reads CASSPPGLAGFETQYF. CDR3 DNA sequence: TGTGCCAGCAGCCCACCCGGACTAGCGGGGTTCGAGACCCAGTACTTC. The chain recombines TRBV7-9 with TRBJ2-5; 12 nucleotides agree with TRBD2. CDR1 and CDR2 from the germline V gene are SEHNR and FQNEAQ (reference sequence). CDR3 length: 16 amino acids. V trimming: 5 bases; J trimming: 5 bases; junction bases outside the gene matches: 9.

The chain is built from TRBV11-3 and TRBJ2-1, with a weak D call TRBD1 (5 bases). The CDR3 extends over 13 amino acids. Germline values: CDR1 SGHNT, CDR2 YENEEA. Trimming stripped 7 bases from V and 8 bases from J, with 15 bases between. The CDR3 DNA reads TGTGCCAGCAAACAGCAAGGGGTAGATGAGCAGTTCTTC. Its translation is CASKQQGVDEQFF.

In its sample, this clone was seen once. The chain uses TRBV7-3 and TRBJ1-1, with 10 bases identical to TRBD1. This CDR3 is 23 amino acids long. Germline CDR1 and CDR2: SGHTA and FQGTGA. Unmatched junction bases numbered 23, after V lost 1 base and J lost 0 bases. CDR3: CASSLRGRRGTGANTLMNTEAFF. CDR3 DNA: TGTGCCAGCAGCTTAAGAGGGAGGCGAGGGACAGGGGCGAATACATTAATGAACACTGAAGCTTTCTTT.

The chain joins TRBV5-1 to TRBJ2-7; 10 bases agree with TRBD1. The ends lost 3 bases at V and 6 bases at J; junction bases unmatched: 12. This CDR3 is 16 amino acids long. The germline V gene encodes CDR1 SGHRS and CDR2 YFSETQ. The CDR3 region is CASSSGNRDRGGEQYF. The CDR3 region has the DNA TGCGCCAGCAGCTCCGGTAACCGGGACAGGGGAGGCGAGCAGTACTTC.

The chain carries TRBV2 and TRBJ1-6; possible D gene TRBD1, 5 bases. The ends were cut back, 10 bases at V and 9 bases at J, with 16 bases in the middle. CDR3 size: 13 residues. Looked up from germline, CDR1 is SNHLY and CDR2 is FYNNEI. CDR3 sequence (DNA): TGTGCCACCCGTGAGGGGCTGGTTTCACCCCTCCACTTT. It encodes CATREGLVSPLHF.

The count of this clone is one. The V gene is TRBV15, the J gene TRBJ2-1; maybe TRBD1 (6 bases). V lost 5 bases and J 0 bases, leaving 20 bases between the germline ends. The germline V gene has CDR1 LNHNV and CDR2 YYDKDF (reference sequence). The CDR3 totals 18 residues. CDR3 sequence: CATSPTITTGYSYNEQFF. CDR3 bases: TGTGCCACCAGCCCTACTATTACAACAGGGTACTCCTACAATGAGCAGTTCTTC.

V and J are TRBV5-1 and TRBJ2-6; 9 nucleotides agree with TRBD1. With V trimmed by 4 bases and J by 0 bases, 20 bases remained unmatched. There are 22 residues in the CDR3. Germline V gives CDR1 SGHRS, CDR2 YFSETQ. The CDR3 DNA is TGCGCCAGCAGCCCCCTCCCGGGACAGGGACCCCAGCCAATCTCTGGGGCCAACGTCCTGACTTTC. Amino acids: CASSPLPGQGPQPISGANVLTF.

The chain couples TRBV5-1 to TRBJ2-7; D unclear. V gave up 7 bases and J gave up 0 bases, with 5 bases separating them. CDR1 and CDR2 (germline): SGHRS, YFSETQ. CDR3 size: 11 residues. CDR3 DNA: TGCGCCAGCCTCCTCTCCTACGAGCAGTACTTC. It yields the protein CASLLSYEQYF.

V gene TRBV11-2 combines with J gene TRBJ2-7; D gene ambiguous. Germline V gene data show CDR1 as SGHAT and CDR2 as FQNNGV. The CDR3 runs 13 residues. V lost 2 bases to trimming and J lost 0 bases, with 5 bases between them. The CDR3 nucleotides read TGTGCCAGCAGCTTATTTAGCTCCTACGAGCAGTACTTC. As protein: CASSLFSSYEQYF.

CDR3 sequence reads: CASSFQSGSLGYGYTF. CDR3 coding DNA: TGTGCCAGCAGTTTTCAGTCAGGCAGCCTTGGCTATGGCTACACCTTC. This chain connects TRBV27 to TRBJ1-2; no firm D call. The CDR3 runs to 16 residues. Germline V gene data show CDR1 as MNHEY and CDR2 as SMNVEV (reference sequence). V lost 3 bases, J lost 4 bases, and 18 bases lay in between.

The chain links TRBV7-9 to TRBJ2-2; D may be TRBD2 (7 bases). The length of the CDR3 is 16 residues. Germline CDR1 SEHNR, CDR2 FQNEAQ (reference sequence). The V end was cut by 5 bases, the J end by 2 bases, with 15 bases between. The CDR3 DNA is TGTGCCAGCAGCGCCACGGGGGGCCGCAACACCGGGGAGCTGTTTTTT. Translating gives CASSATGGRNTGELFF.

CDR3 bases: TGTGCCAGCAGTCGGGACTGGAGCTCTGGAAACACCATATATTTT. Residues: CASSRDWSSGNTIYF. The rearrangement uses TRBV6-5 and TRBJ1-3, with D tentatively TRBD1 (5 bases). Trimming removed 5 bases from V and 0 bases from J, with 11 bases in between. Per germline, CDR1 MNHEY and CDR2 SVGAGI. CDR3 size: 15 residues.

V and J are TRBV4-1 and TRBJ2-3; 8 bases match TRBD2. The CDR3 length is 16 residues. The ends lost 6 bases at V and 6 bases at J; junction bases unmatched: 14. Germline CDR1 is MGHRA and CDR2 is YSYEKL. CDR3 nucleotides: TGCGCCAGCAGACAACCCGGGACTAGGTCTTACGATACGCAGTATTTT. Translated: CASRQPGTRSYDTQYF.

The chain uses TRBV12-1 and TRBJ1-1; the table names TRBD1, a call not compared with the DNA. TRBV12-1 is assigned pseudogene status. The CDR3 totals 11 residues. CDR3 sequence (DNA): TGTGCCAGCAGTGGACAGCGTCGAGCTTTCTTT. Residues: CASSGQRRAFF.

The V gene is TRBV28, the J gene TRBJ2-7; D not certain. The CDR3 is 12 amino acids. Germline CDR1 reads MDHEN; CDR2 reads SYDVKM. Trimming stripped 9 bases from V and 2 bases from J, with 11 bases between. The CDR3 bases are TGTGCCAGTTCACCCCGGGCCTACGAGCAGTACTTC. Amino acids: CASSPRAYEQYF. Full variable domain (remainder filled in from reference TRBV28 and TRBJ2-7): DVKVTQSSRYLVKRTGEKVFLECVQDMDHENMFWYRQDPGLGLRLIYFSYDVKMKEKGDIPEGYSVSREKKERFSLILESASTNQTSMYLCASSPRAYEQYFGPGTRLTVT.

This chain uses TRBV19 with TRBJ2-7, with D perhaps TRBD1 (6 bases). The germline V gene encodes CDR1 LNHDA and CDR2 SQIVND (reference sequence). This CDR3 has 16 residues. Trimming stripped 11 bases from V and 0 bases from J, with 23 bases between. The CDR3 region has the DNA TGTGCCGGCGGTGGGGGCCCTATACCGAGCTCCTACGAGCAGTACTTC. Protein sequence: CAGGGGPIPSSYEQYF.

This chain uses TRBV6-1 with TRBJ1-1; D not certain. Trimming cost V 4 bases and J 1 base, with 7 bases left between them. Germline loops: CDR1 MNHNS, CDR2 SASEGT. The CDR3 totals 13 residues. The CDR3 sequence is CASSVISNTEAFF. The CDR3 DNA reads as TGTGCCAGCAGTGTAATTTCGAACACTGAAGCTTTCTTT.

The CDR3 is CASSDDGTGSYNEQFF. The CDR3 DNA follows: TGTGCCAGCAGTGACGACGGGACAGGCTCCTACAATGAGCAGTTCTTC. The rearrangement links TRBV6-1 to TRBJ2-1; 8 nucleotides line up with TRBD1. The CDR3 has 16 amino acids. Germline V gene sequence: CDR1 MNHNS, CDR2 SASEGT. J lost 0 bases, V lost 3 bases, and 4 bases had no gene match.

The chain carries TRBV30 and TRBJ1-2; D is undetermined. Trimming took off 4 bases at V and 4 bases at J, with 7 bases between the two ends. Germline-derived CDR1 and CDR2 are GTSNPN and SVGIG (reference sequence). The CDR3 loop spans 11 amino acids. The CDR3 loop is CAWMARYGYTF. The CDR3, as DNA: TGTGCCTGGATGGCCCGCTATGGCTACACCTTC.

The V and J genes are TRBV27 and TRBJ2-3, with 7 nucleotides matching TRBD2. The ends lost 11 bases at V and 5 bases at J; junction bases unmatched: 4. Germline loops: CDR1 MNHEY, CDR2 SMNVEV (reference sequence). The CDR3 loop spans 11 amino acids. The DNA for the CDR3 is TGTGCCTGCGGGAGTAGAGATACGCAGTATTTT. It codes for CACGSRDTQYF.